The 8 T cell receptor beta chains presented below share a single source sample, sequenced in a study of blood T cell repertoires in COVID-19. Method: immunoSEQ multiplex PCR; TCRdb's copy keeps in-frame clones and lacks some. The sample consists of around 210,000 clones, around 82% of them appearing once. Material: peripheral blood. The receptors shown here come from a woman in her 70s with acute or convalescent COVID-19.

This rearrangement joins TRBV10-1 to TRBJ1-1; D might be TRBD1 (6 bases). The V gene's germline CDR1 is WNHNN and CDR2 SYGVQD (reference sequence). Between the trimmed V and J ends, which lost 6 bases and 3 bases, there was a span of 14 bases. CDR3 length: 14 residues. The CDR3 nucleotides are TGCGCCAGCAGACAGGGTCCAAGGTACACTGAAGCTTTCTTT. Protein product: CASRQGPRYTEAFF.

The chain employs TRBV5-4 and TRBJ1-1; D call uncertain. V lost 5 bases and J lost 3, with 11 bases in between. The CDR3 has 13 residues. The germline V gene encodes CDR1 SGHNT and CDR2 YYREEE (reference sequence). The CDR3 is CASSTDGYTEAFF. As DNA, the CDR3 is TGTGCCAGCAGTACTGACGGGTACACTGAAGCTTTCTTT.

The chain carries TRBV4-1 and TRBJ2-7, with TRBD2 identical over 11 bases. Germline CDR1 is MGHRA and CDR2 is YSYEKL. This CDR3 contains 11 residues. In DNA, the CDR3 is TGCGCTAGCGGGGGGGTCCGCGAGCAGTACTTC. Amino acids: CASGGVREQYF.

This clone occurred a few times. The chain links TRBV5-4 to TRBJ1-6; the D gene is possibly TRBD1 (5 bases). The CDR3 is 13 amino acids. V dropped 0 bases and J dropped 7 bases, with 5 bases sitting between them. CDR1 and CDR2 (germline): SGHNT, YYREEE (reference sequence). The CDR3 is CASSLEGNSPLHF. The DNA of the CDR3 is TGTGCCAGCAGCTTGGAGGGGAATTCACCCCTCCACTTT. The variable domain in full, completed from reference TRBV5-4 and TRBJ1-6, reads ETGVTQSPTHLIKTRGQQVTLRCSSQSGHNTVSWYQQALGQGPQFIFQYYREEENGRGNFPPRFSGLQFPNYSSELNVNALELDDSALYLCASSLEGNSPLHFGNGTRLTVT.

This sequence joins TRBV28 and TRBJ1-1; TRBD1 matches 11 bases. This CDR3 is built from 23 residues. Germline lookup yields CDR1 MDHEN and CDR2 SYDVKM. Trimming removed 1 base from V and 5 bases from J; junction bases left unmatched: 27. The CDR3 DNA is TGTGCCAGCAGTTTATTGAGTACCTGGGGGGACAGGGGGTCACCCGGGGTTGGGACTGAAGCTTTCTTT. Residues: CASSLLSTWGDRGSPGVGTEAFF.

The rearrangement uses TRBV19 and TRBJ2-7, with 11 positions matching TRBD2. J gave up 4 bases and V 6 bases, and 5 bases lay outside the gene matches. CDR3 length equals 14 residues. Germline V CDR1 and CDR2: LNHDA, SQIVND (reference sequence). CDR3 protein: CASRKTSGSYEQYF. DNA for the CDR3: TGTGCCAGTAGAAAAACTAGCGGGAGTTACGAGCAGTACTTC.

This clone was observed a handful of times. V and J are TRBV21-1 and TRBJ2-5; the table names TRBD1, a call not compared with the DNA. TRBV21-1 counts as a pseudogene. The CDR3 covers 15 residues. The CDR3, as DNA: TGTGCCAGCAGCAAAGGGACAGGACACCAAGAGACCCAGTACTTC. Translation gives CASSKGTGHQETQYF.

The chain carries TRBV7-9 and TRBJ2-1; TRBD2 matches 8 bases. Germline V gene data show CDR1 as SEHNR and CDR2 as FQNEAQ (reference sequence). The CDR3 is 18 amino acids. Trimming removed 0 bases from V and 2 bases from J; junction bases left unmatched: 9. The CDR3 DNA reads as TGTGCCAGCAGCTTAGCGATCACTAGCGGAGAAACCTACAATGAGCAGTTCTTC. This gives the protein CASSLAITSGETYNEQFF.